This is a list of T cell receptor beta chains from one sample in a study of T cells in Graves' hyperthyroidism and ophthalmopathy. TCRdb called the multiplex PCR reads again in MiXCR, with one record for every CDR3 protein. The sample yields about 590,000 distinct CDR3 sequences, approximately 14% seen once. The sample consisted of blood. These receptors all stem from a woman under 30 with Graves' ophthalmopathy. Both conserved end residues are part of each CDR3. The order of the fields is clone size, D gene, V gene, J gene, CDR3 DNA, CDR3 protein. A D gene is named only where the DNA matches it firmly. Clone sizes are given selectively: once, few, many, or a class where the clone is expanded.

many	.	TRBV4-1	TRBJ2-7	TGCGCCAGCAGCCAGGATCCGAATAAGGGAGGTCTCGAGCAGTACTTC	CASSQDPNKGGLEQYF
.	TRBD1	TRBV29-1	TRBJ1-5	TGCAGCGCCTCTGAAGCGACAGGGGGTTATCAGCCCCAGCATTTT	CSASEATGGYQPQHF
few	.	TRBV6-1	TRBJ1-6	TGTGCCAGCAGACGGCCGGCAGGGGATAATTCACCCCTCCACTTT	CASRRPAGDNSPLHF
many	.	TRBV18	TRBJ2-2	TGTGCCAGCTCACCACGGGTAGCTAACACCGGGGAGCTGTTTTTT	CASSPRVANTGELFF
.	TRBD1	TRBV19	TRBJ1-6	TGTGCCAGCCGTCCCGGGACAGTATCACCCCTCCACTTT	CASRPGTVSPLHF
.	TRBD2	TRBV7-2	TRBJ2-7	TGTGCCAGCAGGCTGACTAGCGGGAGCGAGTACGAGCAGTACTTC	CASRLTSGSEYEQYF
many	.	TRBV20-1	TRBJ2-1	TGCAGTGCAGGGGAAAATCGCCCTGGCAATGAGCAGTTCTTC	CSAGENRPGNEQFF
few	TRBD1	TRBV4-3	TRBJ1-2	TGCGCCAGCAGGGCAGCGACAGGGATTTCCTATGGCTACACCTTC	CASRAATGISYGYTF
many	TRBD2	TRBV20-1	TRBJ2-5	TGCAGTGCTAGAGAGAAGGGAGGGCTCCAAGAGACCCAGTACTTC	CSAREKGGLQETQYF
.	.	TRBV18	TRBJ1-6	TGTGCCAGCTCACCTATGGGTTTCTTTAATTCACCCCTCCACTTT	CASSPMGFFNSPLHF
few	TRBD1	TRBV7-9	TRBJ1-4	TGTGCCAGCAGCTCTCCCGGTGTGGGGACAGGGGGCGAATTCGATAATGAAAAACTGTTTTTT	CASSSPGVGTGGEFDNEKLFF
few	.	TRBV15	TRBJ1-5	TGTGCCACCAGCCCGGGACTCCTGAGCGGCAATCAGCCCCAGCATTTT	CATSPGLLSGNQPQHF
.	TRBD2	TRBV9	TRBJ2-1	TGTGCCAGCAGCGCAGACATCGGACTAGCGGCTTCCTACAATGAGCAGTTCTTC	CASSADIGLAASYNEQFF
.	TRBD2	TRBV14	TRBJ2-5	TGTGCCAGCAGCCAACTGGCTAGCGGGGAGACCCAGTACTTC	CASSQLASGETQYF
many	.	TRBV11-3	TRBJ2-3	TGTGCCAGCAGCTTTGGGAGGTCAAGAACAGATACGCAGTATTTT	CASSFGRSRTDTQYF
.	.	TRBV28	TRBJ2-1	TGTGCCAGCAGTTGGGGCTACGAGCAGTTCTTC	CASSWGYEQFF
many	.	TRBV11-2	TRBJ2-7	TGTGCCAGCAGCTTGGGATTTTCCTACGAGCAGTACTTC	CASSLGFSYEQYF
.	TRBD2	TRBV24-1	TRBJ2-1	TGTGCCACCAGAATGACTAGCGGGAGCGATGAGCAGTTCTTC	CATRMTSGSDEQFF
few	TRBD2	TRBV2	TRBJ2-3	TGTGCCAGCAGGGGTACCGGGACTAGTTCAGATACGCAGTATTTT	CASRGTGTSSDTQYF
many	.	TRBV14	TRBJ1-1	TGTGCCAGCAGCCAAAGACAGCCCATGAACACTGAAGCTTTCTTT	CASSQRQPMNTEAFF
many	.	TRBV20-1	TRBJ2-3	TGCAGTGCTAGCGGCACAGATACGCAGTATTTT	CSASGTDTQYF
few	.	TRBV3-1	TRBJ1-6	TGTGCCAGCAGCCAATTCCTGCAGAGAGCGGTAAATTCACCCCTCCACTTT	CASSQFLQRAVNSPLHF
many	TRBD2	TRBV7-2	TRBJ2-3	TGTGCCAGCAGCTCCCACGGGGCTAGCGGGAGGGCCACAGATACGCAGTATTTT	CASSSHGASGRATDTQYF
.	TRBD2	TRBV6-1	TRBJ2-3	TGTGCCAGCAGTTTACTAGCGGCTGGGGCAGATACGCAGTATTTT	CASSLLAAGADTQYF
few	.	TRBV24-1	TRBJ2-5	TGTGCCACCAGTGATTTGAAGACCCAGTACTTC	CATSDLKTQYF
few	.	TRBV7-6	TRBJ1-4	TGTGCCAGCAGCTTACCCCGGGGGAGGAGGGGAAGGACGATTGAAAAACTGTTTTTT	CASSLPRGRRGRTIEKLFF
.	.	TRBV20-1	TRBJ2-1	TGCAGTGCTAGAGATGGCGGTAATCTGTACAATGAGCAGTTCTTC	CSARDGGNLYNEQFF
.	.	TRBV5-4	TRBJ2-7	TGTGCCAGCAGCTCCAATGCCGGGACTTTCACCTACGAGCAGTACTTC	CASSSNAGTFTYEQYF
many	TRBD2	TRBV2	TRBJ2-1	TGTGCCAGCAGTGGCGGGACTAGCGGGAGGGTTGGAGAGCAGTTCTTC	CASSGGTSGRVGEQFF
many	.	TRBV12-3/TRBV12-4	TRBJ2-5	TGTGCCAGCAGCCCTGACGGTGCGTACCAAGAGACCCAGTACTTC	CASSPDGAYQETQYF
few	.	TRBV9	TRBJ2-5	TGTGCCAGCAGCGTTTTGTGGGACCGGGGAGAGACCCAGTACTTC	CASSVLWDRGETQYF
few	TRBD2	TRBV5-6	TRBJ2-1	TGTGCCAGCAGCTTGGCCCCACTAGCGGTCTACAATGAGCAGTTCTTC	CASSLAPLAVYNEQFF
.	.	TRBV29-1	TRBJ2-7	TGCAGCGTTGAGGTCCCGGACGGCAGCGGTGGGGGCGAGCAGTACTTC	CSVEVPDGSGGGEQYF
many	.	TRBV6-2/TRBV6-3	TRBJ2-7	TGTGCCAGCAGTTACCCCCGCATCCCCTACGAGCAGTACTTC	CASSYPRIPYEQYF
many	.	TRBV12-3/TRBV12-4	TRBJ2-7	TGTGCCAGCAGCCCCTCGGGCCACGGCTACGAGCAGTACTTC	CASSPSGHGYEQYF
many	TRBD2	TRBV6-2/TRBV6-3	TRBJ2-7	TGTGCCAGCAGCCTTCGGGGGAGGGCCCCCGAGCAGTACTTC	CASSLRGRAPEQYF
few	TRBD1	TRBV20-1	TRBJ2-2	TGCAGTGGACAGGGGGCGAACACCGGGGAGCTGTTTTTT	CSGQGANTGELFF
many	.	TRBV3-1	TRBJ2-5	TGTGCCAGCAGCCCCCCGCTACGAGAGACCCAGTACTTC	CASSPPLRETQYF
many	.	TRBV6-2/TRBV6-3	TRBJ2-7	TGTGCCAGCAGCTCTACAGGTTACGAGCAGTACTTC	CASSSTGYEQYF
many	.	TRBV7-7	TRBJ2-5	TGTGCTAGCAGCTTAGGGCCGGACCAAGAGACCCAGTACTTC	CASSLGPDQETQYF
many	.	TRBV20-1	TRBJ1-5	TGCAGTGCTAGGGGGGCCGAACTGGGGGCTAATCAGCCCCAGCATTTT	CSARGAELGANQPQHF
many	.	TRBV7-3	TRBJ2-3	TGTGCCAGCAGTTTGACACCATTAGCAGATACGCAGTATTTT	CASSLTPLADTQYF
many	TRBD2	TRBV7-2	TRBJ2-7	TGTGCCAGCAGCTTAGCACGAAGAGGACTAGCGGGAAGCTACGAGCAGTACTTC	CASSLARRGLAGSYEQYF